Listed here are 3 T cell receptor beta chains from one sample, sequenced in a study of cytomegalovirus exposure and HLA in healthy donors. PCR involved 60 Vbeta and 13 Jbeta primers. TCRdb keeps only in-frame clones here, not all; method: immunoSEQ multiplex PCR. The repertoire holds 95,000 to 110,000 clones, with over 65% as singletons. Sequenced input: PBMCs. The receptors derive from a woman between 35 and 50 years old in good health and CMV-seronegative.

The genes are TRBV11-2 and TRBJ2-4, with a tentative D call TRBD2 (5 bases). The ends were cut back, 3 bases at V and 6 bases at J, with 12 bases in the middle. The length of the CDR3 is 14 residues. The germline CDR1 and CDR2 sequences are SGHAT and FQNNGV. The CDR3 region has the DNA TGTGCCAGCAGCTTCGACTTCGGAGGAAACATTCAGTACTTC. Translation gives CASSFDFGGNIQYF.

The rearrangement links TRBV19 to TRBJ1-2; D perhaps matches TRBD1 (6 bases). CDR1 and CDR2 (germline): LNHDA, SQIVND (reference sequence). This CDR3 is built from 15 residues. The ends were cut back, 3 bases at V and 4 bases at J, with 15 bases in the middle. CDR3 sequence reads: CASSISPGGGYGYTF. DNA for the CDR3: TGTGCCAGTAGTATCTCTCCGGGAGGGGGCTATGGCTACACCTTC.

Here the CDR3 DNA reads TGTGCCAGCTCACCAAGGACTACTAGGGGCTACAATGAGCAGTTCTTC. Amino acid sequence: CASSPRTTRGYNEQFF. This rearrangement joins TRBV18 to TRBJ2-1; D perhaps matches TRBD2 (6 bases). The CDR3 is 16 residues long. V gave up 2 bases and J gave up 3 bases, with 14 bases separating them. In germline, CDR1 is KGHSH, CDR2 LQKENI. Supplemented by reference TRBV18 and TRBJ2-1, the full variable domain reads NAGVMQNPRHLVRRRGQEARLRCSPMKGHSHVYWYRQLPEEGLKFMVYLQKENIIDESGMPKERFSAEFPKEGPSILRIQQVVRGDSAAYFCASSPRTTRGYNEQFFGPGTRLTVL.